The 16 T cell receptor beta chains given below trace back to one sample, sequenced in a study of blood T cell repertoires in COVID-19 (dated by TCRdb to the early 2020s). Library construction relied on the immunoSEQ multiplex PCR assay. TCRdb took this table from immuneACCESS and kept in-frame rearrangements with V and J called. Such tables lack part of the clones; where checked against another copy, unresolved V genes explain under half of the gap, and the rest is unexplained. The sample contains 220,000 or so clones, 75% to 85% of them found a single time. The ten largest clones capture roughly 8.2% of the sample. Source material: peripheral blood. Source of these receptors: a woman at least 80 years old with COVID-19, enrolled during active disease.

The chain has TRBV18 and TRBJ1-1, with 8 bases lining up with TRBD1. Trimming cost V 4 bases and J 0 bases; bases outside gene matches: 7. Germline V gene sequence: CDR1 KGHSH, CDR2 LQKENI. The CDR3 runs to 16 residues. CDR3 in amino acids: CASSLDRGFMNTEAFF. CDR3 sequence (DNA): TGTGCCAGCTCACTCGACAGGGGTTTCATGAACACTGAAGCTTTCTTT.

This chain connects TRBV12-3 or TRBV12-4 to TRBJ1-2; no firm D call. Trimming left V 6 bases short and J 4 bases short, with 9 bases between. This CDR3 is built from 12 residues. The CDR3 region has the DNA TGTGCCAGCAGCCGAGATCTCTATGGCTACACCTTC. This codes for CASSRDLYGYTF.

The V and J genes are TRBV2 and TRBJ2-7; tentatively, D is TRBD1 (5 bases). V lost 8 bases and J 1 base, leaving 12 bases between the germline ends. This CDR3 is 13 amino acids long. Looked up from germline, CDR1 is SNHLY and CDR2 is FYNNEI. The CDR3: CASGADPSYEQYF. Here the CDR3 DNA reads TGTGCCAGCGGGGCGGATCCATCCTACGAGCAGTACTTC.

The rearrangement uses TRBV6-1 and TRBJ2-5; D is ambiguous. Germline CDR1 is MNHNS and CDR2 is SASEGT. The ends were cut back, 1 base at V and 5 bases at J, with 11 bases in the middle. CDR3 length: 14 residues. CDR3: CASSEETPRETQYF. For the CDR3, the DNA is TGTGCCAGCAGTGAAGAGACTCCGCGGGAGACCCAGTACTTC.

The rearrangement uses TRBV18 and TRBJ2-1; D is perhaps TRBD1 (6 bases). This CDR3 is built from 15 residues. Germline V gives CDR1 KGHSH, CDR2 LQKENI. Trimming pared 4 bases from V and 6 bases from J, leaving 16 bases between. CDR3 in amino acids: CASSLSPQGRNEQFF. CDR3 DNA sequence: TGTGCCAGCTCACTCAGCCCACAGGGACGCAATGAGCAGTTCTTC.

The J gene is TRBJ2-3, the V gene TRBV29-1; possible D gene TRBD1, 6 bases. CDR1 is SQVTM, CDR2 ANQGSEA, per germline. V was clipped by 3 bases and J by 4 bases, with 17 bases between them. The CDR3 length is 15 residues. For the CDR3, the DNA is TGCAGCGTTGAGAGGGGGAGAGCCGGGTCAGATACGCAGTATTTT. This sequence encodes CSVERGRAGSDTQYF.

About this clone itself: Sequence at one end of the junction differs from germline and may be a read error. The genes are TRBV5-1 and TRBJ2-3, with TRBD2 matching over 8 bases. CDR1 is SGHRS, CDR2 YFSETQ, per germline. This CDR3 is 16 amino acids long. CDR3 sequence (DNA): TGCGCCCGCAGCACGGAGGCCGGGGGGGGCACAGATACGCAGTATTTT. Translation: CARSTEAGGGTDTQYF.

The V and J genes are TRBV2 and TRBJ1-1; D not certain. The CDR3 length is 12 residues. The V gene's germline CDR1 is SNHLY and CDR2 FYNNEI. V gave up 4 bases and J gave up 7 bases, with 10 bases separating them. CDR3 nucleotide sequence: TGTGCCAGCAGTGTGGAGACCGTTGAAGCTTTCTTT. Its translation is CASSVETVEAFF.

This clone was counted a few times. The V gene is TRBV28, the J gene TRBJ1-5, with 7 bases matching TRBD1. The V gene's germline CDR1 is MDHEN and CDR2 SYDVKM. V shed 6 bases and J 11 bases; nucleotides not matched to a gene: 10. The CDR3 runs to 13 residues. DNA for the CDR3: TGTGCCAGCAGCCCAGGGGGGCTGGGTACCCAGCATTTT. It is translated as CASSPGGLGTQHF.

The chain is built from TRBV29-1 and TRBJ2-1; the match to TRBD1 covers 8 bases. Trimming took 7 bases from V and 4 from J; bases not matched to a gene: 3. Germline V gene sequence: CDR1 SQVTM, CDR2 ANQGSEA. There are 12 residues in the CDR3. CDR3 DNA sequence: TGCAGCGCAGGACAGGGTTACAATGAGCAGTTCTTC. Translating it yields CSAGQGYNEQFF.

This chain connects TRBV6-5 to TRBJ2-1; weak D call: TRBD2 (5 bases). Trimming cost V 0 bases and J 8 bases, with 11 bases left between them. This CDR3 spans 14 amino acids. Germline V gene sequence: CDR1 MNHEY, CDR2 SVGAGI. CDR3 sequence reads: CASSYSVWGDEQFF. CDR3 DNA: TGTGCCAGCAGTTACTCGGTGTGGGGAGATGAGCAGTTCTTC.

The CDR3 here is CASSPGGSGVEQYF. CDR3 coding DNA: TGTGCCAGCAGCCCTGGGGGTAGCGGGGTCGAGCAGTACTTC. The gene calls are TRBV16 and TRBJ2-7, with 8 nucleotides matching TRBD2. Trimming cost V 4 bases and J 6 bases; bases outside gene matches: 8. This CDR3 region has 14 residues. Germline CDR1 KGHSY, CDR2 FQNENV.

V and J are TRBV27 and TRBJ1-4; D is possibly TRBD1 (5 bases). V lost 2 bases to trimming and J lost 4 bases, with 11 bases between them. Germline V gene sequence: CDR1 MNHEY, CDR2 SMNVEV (reference sequence). This CDR3 region has 15 residues. In DNA, the CDR3 is TGTGCCAGCAGTTTAGCAGGGATCTATAATGAAAAACTGTTTTTT. This sequence encodes CASSLAGIYNEKLFF.

The chain employs TRBV19 and TRBJ1-2, with no clear D. Between the trimmed V and J ends, which lost 5 bases and 3 bases, there was a span of 10 bases. This CDR3 is 13 amino acids long. Germline assignment: CDR1 LNHDA and CDR2 SQIVND (reference sequence). CDR3 in amino acids: CASSVARYYGYTF. DNA for the CDR3: TGTGCCAGTAGTGTGGCCAGGTACTATGGCTACACCTTC.

This rearrangement joins TRBV18 to TRBJ1-4, with TRBD1 as a possible D gene (5 bases). The CDR3 has 16 amino acids. Germline CDR1 KGHSH, CDR2 LQKENI. The V end lost 2 bases, the J end lost 7 bases, and 17 bases lay between the germline ends. The CDR3 region is CASSPAVGVYGEKLFF. CDR3 nucleotide sequence: TGTGCCAGCTCACCAGCAGTAGGGGTTTATGGTGAAAAACTGTTTTTT.

The chain carries TRBV27 and TRBJ2-2, with a weak D call TRBD2 (7 bases). Germline V gene data show CDR1 as MNHEY and CDR2 as SMNVEV (reference sequence). Trimming cost V 10 bases and J 1 base, with 13 bases left between them. This CDR3 comprises 14 residues. The DNA for the CDR3 is TGTGCCACCGCCGGGGGGCGGAACACCGGGGAGCTGTTTTTT. Translated: CATAGGRNTGELFF.